This TCR beta chain was found in a study of T-cell reconstitution after alpha-beta-depleted transplantation in children. V was clipped by 3 bases and J by 5 bases, with 13 bases between them. The CDR3 runs to 13 residues. The V gene's germline CDR1 is DFQATT and CDR2 SNEGSKA (reference sequence). Preparation of the TCRbeta library involved a method that used unique molecular identifiers. TCRdb passed the PCR reads through MiXCR, listing each CDR3 protein once. Found here are around 500,000 distinct CDR3 sequences, under 15% of them singletons; the top ten hold more than 5.5%. This clonotype appeared a few times.

The sequence was collected from a human donor who donated a stem cell graft to a child with combined immunodeficiency. The chain uses TRBV20-1 and TRBJ1-2; a possible D gene is TRBD1 (5 bases). The sequenced sample was PBMCs from the stem cell graft donor, obtained from the stem cell graft. The CDR3 nucleotides read TGCAGTGCTAGCGGGACGGTTAATTATGGCTACACCTTC. Its translation: CSASGTVNYGYTF.